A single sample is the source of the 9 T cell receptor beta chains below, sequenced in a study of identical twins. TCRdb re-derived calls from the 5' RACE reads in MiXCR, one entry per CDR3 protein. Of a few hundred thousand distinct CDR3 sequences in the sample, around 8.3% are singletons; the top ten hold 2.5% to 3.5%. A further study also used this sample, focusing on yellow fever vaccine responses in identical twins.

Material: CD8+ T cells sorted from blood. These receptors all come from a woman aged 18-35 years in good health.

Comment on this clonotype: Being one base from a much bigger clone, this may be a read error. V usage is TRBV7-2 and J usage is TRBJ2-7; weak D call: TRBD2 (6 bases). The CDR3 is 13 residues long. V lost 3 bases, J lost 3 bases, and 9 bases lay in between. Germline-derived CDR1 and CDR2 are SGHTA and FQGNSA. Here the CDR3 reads CASSFLEGYEQYF. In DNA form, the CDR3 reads TGTGCCAGCAGCTTTTTGGAGGGCTACGAGCAGTACTTC. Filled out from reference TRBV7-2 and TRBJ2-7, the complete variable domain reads GAGVSQSPSNKVTEKGKDVELRCDPISGHTALYWYRQSLGQGLEFLIYFQGNSAPDKSGLPSDRFSAERTGGSVSTLTIQRTQQEDSAVYLCASSFLEGYEQYFGPGTRLTVT.

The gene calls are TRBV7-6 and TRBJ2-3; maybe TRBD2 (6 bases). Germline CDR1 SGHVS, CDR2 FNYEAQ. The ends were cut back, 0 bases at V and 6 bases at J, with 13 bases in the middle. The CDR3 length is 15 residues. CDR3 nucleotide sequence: TGTGCCAGCAGCTTAGCGGGGGGTCCCTCGGATACGCAGTATTTT. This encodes CASSLAGGPSDTQYF. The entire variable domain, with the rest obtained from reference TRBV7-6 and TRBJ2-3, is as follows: GAGVSQSPRYKVTKRGQDVALRCDPISGHVSLYWYRQALGQGPEFLTYFNYEAQQDKSGLPNDRFSAERPEGSISTLTIQRTEQRDSAMYRCASSLAGGPSDTQYFGPGTRLTVL.

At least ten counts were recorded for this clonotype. CDR3 loop: CASSQEASSGRNEQFF. CDR3 nucleotide sequence: TGTGCCAGCAGCCAAGAGGCCTCTAGCGGGAGAAATGAGCAGTTCTTC. The V gene is TRBV4-2, the J gene TRBJ2-1; 10 bases agree with TRBD2. This CDR3 is 16 amino acids long. The germline V gene encodes CDR1 LGHNA and CDR2 YNFKEQ. With V trimmed by 0 bases and J by 7 bases, 6 bases remained unmatched.

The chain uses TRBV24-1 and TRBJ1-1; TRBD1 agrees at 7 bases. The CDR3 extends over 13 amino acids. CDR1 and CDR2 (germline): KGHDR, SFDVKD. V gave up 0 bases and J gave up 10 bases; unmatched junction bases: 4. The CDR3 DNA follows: TGTGCCACCAGTGATTTGGACAGGGACGGAGCTTTCTTT. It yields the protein CATSDLDRDGAFF.

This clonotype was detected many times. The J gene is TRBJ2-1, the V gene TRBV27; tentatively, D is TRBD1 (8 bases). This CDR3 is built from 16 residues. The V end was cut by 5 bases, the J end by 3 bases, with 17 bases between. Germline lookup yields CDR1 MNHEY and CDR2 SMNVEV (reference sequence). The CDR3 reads CASSGGGTGNYNEQFF. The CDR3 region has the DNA TGTGCCAGCAGTGGGGGGGGGACAGGCAACTACAATGAGCAGTTCTTC.

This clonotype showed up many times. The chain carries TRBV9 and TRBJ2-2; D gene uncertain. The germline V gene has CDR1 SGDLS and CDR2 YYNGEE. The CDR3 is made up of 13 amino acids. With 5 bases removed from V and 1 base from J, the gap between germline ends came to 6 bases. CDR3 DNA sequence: TGTGCCAGCAGTCCAGAGAACACCGGGGAGCTGTTTTTT. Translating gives CASSPENTGELFF.

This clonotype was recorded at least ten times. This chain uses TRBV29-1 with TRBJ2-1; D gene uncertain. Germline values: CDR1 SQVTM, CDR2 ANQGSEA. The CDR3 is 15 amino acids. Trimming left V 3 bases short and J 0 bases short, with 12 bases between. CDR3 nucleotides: TGCAGCGTTGATCCCGCAACCAGCTCCTACAATGAGCAGTTCTTC. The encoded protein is CSVDPATSSYNEQFF.

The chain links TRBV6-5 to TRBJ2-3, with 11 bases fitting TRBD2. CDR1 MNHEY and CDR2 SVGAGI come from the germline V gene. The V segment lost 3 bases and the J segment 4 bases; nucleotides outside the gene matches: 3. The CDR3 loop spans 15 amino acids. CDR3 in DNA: TGTGCCAGCAGTTATGAACTAGCGGGAGCAGATACGCAGTATTTT. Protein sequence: CASSYELAGADTQYF.

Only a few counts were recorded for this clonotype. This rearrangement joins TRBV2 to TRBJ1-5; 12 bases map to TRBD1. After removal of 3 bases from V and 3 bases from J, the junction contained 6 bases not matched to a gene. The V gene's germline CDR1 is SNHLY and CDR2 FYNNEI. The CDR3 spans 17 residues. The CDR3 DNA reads TGTGCCAGCAGTGAGAGCTGGGACAGGGGGCTCAATCAGCCCCAGCATTTT. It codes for CASSESWDRGLNQPQHF.